The clone carrying this T cell receptor beta chain was detected a few times. MiXCR was run by TCRdb on the 5' RACE reads, yielding one entry per CDR3 protein. Of some 320,000 distinct CDR3 sequences listed, about 10% are singletons. These data come from a study of T cells after yellow fever vaccination. The germline V and J ends were trimmed by 1 base and 7 bases, with 11 bases remaining between them. Per germline, CDR1 SGHTA and CDR2 FQGNSA. The CDR3 has 15 amino acids. The TCR was taken from a man aged 18 to 30 who received the YFV17D yellow fever vaccine. The rearrangement joins TRBV7-2 to TRBJ1-6; possible D gene TRBD1, 6 bases. The material sequenced was CD4+ T cells sorted from PBMCs, taken 45 days after the yellow fever booster vaccination. The CDR3 region is CASSLGQGWNSPLHF. The CDR3 nucleotides are TGTGCCAGCAGCTTAGGTCAGGGGTGGAATTCACCCCTCCACTTT.